This TCR beta chain was profiled in a study of blood T cell repertoires in COVID-19 (dated by TCRdb to 2020 to 2021). In the study overall: Collaborator samples came from the United States, Italy and Spain and covered acute and convalescent phases of COVID-19. The samples were drawn from two sources: the first 160 participants of the ongoing ImmuneRACE study, and 950 to 1,500 subjects contributed by 6 global collaborators. A de-identified subject ID, COVID-19 status, age in years and sex were almost always included in the sample metadata. The dataset comprised deeply sampled blood TCRbeta repertoires from subjects exposed to, actively infected with, or recovered from COVID-19. The repertoires were released in a freely available public database intended as a resource for research on the immune response to SARS-CoV-2. The material from the prospective study consisted of cDNA or gDNA derived from T cells, B-cell-depleted T cells, or PBMCs. HLA class I and class II types, where available, came from metadata supplied by the sample provider rather than from assay-based typing. Summary of the overall study and its limitations: The amount of clinical and demographic metadata varied by source and participant and was provided uncurated.

Points on this clone: No cognate antigen has been identified for it. Base quality data are lacking; no much larger clone is found one base away.

Samples from volunteer blood donors who had recovered from COVID-19 were contributed by a second Seattle source. Collaborating institutions collected whole blood in K2EDTA tubes following their own protocols. For TCRbeta analysis, collaborators shipped samples in one of three forms: frozen whole blood, isolated PBMCs, or DNA extracted from either of those sample types. Inclusive of the bounding cysteine and phenylalanine, the CDR3 is 13 residues long. Just CDR3 DNA is preserved here, 39 bases in frame from base 1. Trimming accounts for 7 bases at V and 3 bases at J, while the number of junction bases matched to no gene is 1. CDR1 and CDR2 are drawn from the germline V gene: SNHLY, FYNNEI. The immunoSEQ Assay, a bias-controlled multiplex PCR, was used to amplify TCRbeta CDR3 regions from genomic DNA. Turning to the authors' computational methods: Within the assay, amplification of reference gene primers was used to estimate how many nucleated cells each sample contained. Sequence reads were collapsed and filtered to measure the absolute abundance of every unique TCRbeta CDR3 rearrangement. For each sample, productive Simpson clonality was calculated by taking the square root of Simpson's diversity index across productive rearrangements. The source is immuneACCESS, and TCRdb retained only in-frame sequences with V and J called. Part of the clones is not carried over; for the studies checked, unresolved V genes explain less than half of this, and the remainder is unexplained. That table furnishes V, J and clone size, whereas the DNA furnished D and trimming. The sample records 300,000 or so clones, more than 70% of which are singletons. The top ten hold around 8% of the sample.

The chain is encoded by TRBV2 joined to TRBJ2-1, with 9 bases aligning to TRBD2. This TCR came from a woman in her forties or fifties who had recovered from COVID-19. Sequencing was done on a sample of peripheral blood. The DNA sequence follows: TGTGCCAGCATTAGCGGGAGCTACAATGAGCAGTTCTTC. It encodes CASISGSYNEQFF.